This TCR beta chain was captured in a study of spatial heterogeneity in lung cancer (dated by TCRdb to between 2019 and 2020). In the study overall: More beta-chain than alpha-chain transcripts were consistently detected, likely reflecting higher beta-chain transcript abundance. In the raw uncorrected reads, each unique combination of TCR and UMI appeared more than ten times on average. The study quantitatively compared TCR alpha and beta repertoires across multiple tumor regions, matched nontumor lung and blood in non-small cell lung cancer. Nonsynonymous mutation counts, determined by whole-exome sequencing of tumor tissue, were related to features of the TCR repertoire. Both alpha and beta chains were TCR-sequenced in fewer than 250 tumor regions, under 80 matched nontumor lung samples and 45 to 60 PBMC samples obtained at surgery.

The paper as a whole reports these results and caveats: Ubiquitous expanded tumor TCRs were found in blood more often at tumor resection than at routine follow-up. Confirming at a functional level the hypothesis that regional TCRs recognize regional mutations was considered to require additional single-cell paired TCR alpha and beta sequencing.

This clonotype was seen repeatedly, ten times or more. Its antigen has not been determined. Within one base of it there is no much larger clone, and no base qualities were kept. The CDR3 goes from the cysteine to the phenylalanine over 19 residues. Only the CDR3 DNA is retained, 57 bases long and in frame from the first base. Compared with germline, V lacks 5 bases and J lacks 2 bases; bases without a gene match: 16. From a lookup of the germline V gene, CDR1 and CDR2 are SGHTA and FQGNSA. What this sample's time point label stands for: sample taken at primary tumor resection. Without any cell sorting, TCR sequencing was performed on whole RNA extracted either from tumor and nontumor lung tissue or from cryopreserved PBMC samples. Donors were approximately 72 patients with early-stage, untreated non-small cell lung cancer from the lung TRACERx cohort. Only patients with enough RNA available from two or more tumor regions were chosen for TCR sequencing.

Libraries were prepared through 5' RACE. Sequencing was performed on a NextSeq 500. In the TCR library protocol, a unique molecular identifier was attached to each TCR cDNA molecule so that PCR and sequencing errors could be corrected. The published analysis was carried out like this. TCR identification, UMI-based error correction and CDR3 extraction were all carried out with Decombinator tools. TCRs above a frequency of 2 per 1,000, corresponding to the top 1% of the tumor frequency distribution, were defined as expanded. Renyi diversity was calculated using the R vegan package after each repertoire was subsampled 100 times to 5,000 TCRs. To build CDR3 similarity networks, amino acid triplet string-kernel similarity was used, and CDR3s were connected when their pairwise similarity was above 0.82. TCRdb trimmed the raw reads at Q25, called clones with MiXCR and kept productive beta chains. CDR3 protein sequences are deduplicated, and each keeps its most common genes and DNA. TCRdb's processing, not the authors', yielded these V and J calls. This sample has about 23,000 distinct CDR3 sequences in its table, and less than 5.5% of those were observed once. The top ten clonotypes cover roughly 5% of the sample.

The receptor chain draws on TRBV7-2 and TRBJ2-3; 10 bases in the middle match TRBD2. Sample: PBMCs, taken at surgery. The sequence came from a male donor with early-stage non-small cell lung cancer. The CDR3 region has the sequence CASSRGRLAGVKDTDTQYF. The sequenced DNA is TGTGCCAGCAGCCGGGGCCGCCTAGCGGGGGTCAAAGACACAGATACGCAGTATTTT. The entire variable domain, with the stretches around the CDR3 drawn from the reference TRBV7-2 and TRBJ2-3 proteins, is GAGVSQSPSNKVTEKGKDVELRCDPISGHTALYWYRQSLGQGLEFLIYFQGNSAPDKSGLPSDRFSAERTGGSVSTLTIQRTQQEDSAVYLCASSRGRLAGVKDTDTQYFGPGTRLTVL.